The TCR beta chain described here comes from a study of T cells after yellow fever vaccination. In its sample, this clonotype was seen a few times. The CDR3 sequence is 13 residues long. The V gene end was trimmed by 5 bases and the J gene end by 3 bases; junction bases not matched to a gene: 4. Germline values: CDR1 MNHNS, CDR2 SASEGT. TCRdb re-called the 5' RACE reads with MiXCR, one entry per CDR3 protein. The table includes around 550,000 distinct CDR3 sequences, about 19% detected once. Sequenced here: PBMCs, sampled 15 days after the yellow fever booster vaccination. The source is a man in his thirties or forties who received the YFV17D yellow fever vaccine. V usage is TRBV6-1 and J usage is TRBJ2-7; 7 bases map to TRBD1. The CDR3 DNA follows: TGTGCCAGCAGTCGACAGGGAGACTACGAGCAGTACTTC. Amino acid sequence: CASSRQGDYEQYF.